This T cell receptor (beta chain) was observed in a study of T cell changes during pregnancy in multiple sclerosis. Using immunoSEQ multiplex PCR, the repertoire was profiled, and TCRdb retains in-frame clones only, with some absent. The table lists around 84,000 clones, 85% to 95% of them singletons. This clone was counted a single time. Germline V gene sequence: CDR1 SGHRS, CDR2 YFSETQ. Trimming removed 0 bases at V and 0 bases at J, with 5 bases between. The CDR3 covers 14 residues. The TCR was taken from a female donor in good health, enrolled as a control in a pregnancy study. The input for sequencing was peripheral blood, taken in the second trimester of pregnancy. The chain couples TRBV5-1 to TRBJ2-3; D is undetermined. The CDR3 DNA follows: TGCGCCAGCAGCTTGGGCAGTAGCACAGATACGCAGTATTTT. Its protein product is CASSLGSSTDTQYF.